This T cell receptor (beta chain) was found in a study of OX40 agonist ivuxolimab in advanced cancers. Whole-study context: Intravenous ivuxolimab was administered to patients every 2 weeks at 0.01 to 10 mg/kg. Study-level findings and limits: Clonal expansion was seen in CD4+ and CD8+ blood T cells by week 6 at 0.1 to 3.0 mg/kg.

About this clone itself: What it binds is not known.

Germline CDR1 MNHEY, CDR2 SVGAGI. The CDR3 loop spans 13 amino acids. Trimming removed 6 bases at V and 7 bases at J, with 13 bases between. Profiled with immunoSEQ multiplex PCR; TCRdb holds only in-frame clones, not every one. The sample lists approximately 110,000 clones, roughly 90% occurring once. V and J are TRBV6-5 and TRBJ2-1; unclear D gene. The specimen comprised CD4+ or CD8+ T cells sorted from blood, sampled in a trial of the OX40 agonist ivuxolimab. The sequence was obtained from an adult with an advanced solid tumor such as melanoma, head and neck, liver or kidney cancer. The CDR3 DNA follows: TGTGCCAGCAGCCTACTCGGTGGAAATGAGCAGTTCTTC. Residues: CASSLLGGNEQFF.